This T cell receptor beta chain was sequenced during a study of cytomegalovirus exposure and HLA in healthy donors. About the research overall: Researchers found that about 82% of just under 400 genotyped donors fell within the Caucasian-associated ancestry cluster.

CDR3 length: 18 amino acids. Looked up from germline, CDR1 is SGHTA and CDR2 is FQGNSA. V lost 5 bases to trimming and J lost 4 bases, with 24 bases between them. The PCR employed 60 Vbeta primers together with 13 Jbeta primers. In the source study's methods: A later analysis counted approximately 80 million unique TCR beta chains, around 10 million shared. Sequencing was performed with immunoSEQ multiplex PCR; in TCRdb, only in-frame clones are kept and a portion is missing. The D gene and trimming were derived from the DNA, and the V and J assignments and clone size from that table. The sample consists of roughly 54,000 clones, approximately 63% of them appearing once. Study findings and constraints: TCR beta V segments were, for the most part, productive about 87% or about 30% of the time in an earlier analysis. A later analysis linked a missense variant in DCLRE1C to the trimming of TCR beta V and J genes.

On this clone: The antigen remains undetermined.

The receptor was isolated from a woman aged 60-70 years in good health and CMV-seropositive. The source material was PBMCs. V is TRBV7-2 and J is TRBJ1-5; D not resolved. The CDR3 nucleotides are TGTGCCAGCAGCAGAGGGAAGGGATTAACAGCTACGAATCAGCCCCAGCATTTT. Translated, it gives CASSRGKGLTATNQPQHF. Full variable domain (outside the CDR3, taken from reference TRBV7-2 and TRBJ1-5): GAGVSQSPSNKVTEKGKDVELRCDPISGHTALYWYRQSLGQGLEFLIYFQGNSAPDKSGLPSDRFSAERTGGSVSTLTIQRTQQEDSAVYLCASSRGKGLTATNQPQHFGDGTRLSIL.